Following are 27 T cell receptor beta chains from one sample sequenced in a study of cytomegalovirus exposure and HLA in healthy donors. Clones were read by immunoSEQ multiplex PCR, and TCRdb kept only the in-frame ones, dropping some. The data contain about 400,000 clones, just over 85% of them singletons. Sequences were obtained from PBMCs. Every receptor here comes from a woman aged 18-29 years in good health and CMV-seronegative.

The chain uses TRBV2 and TRBJ1-1; 9 positions agree with TRBD1. The CDR3 is 15 amino acids. V trimming: 6 bases; J trimming: 4 bases; junction bases outside the gene matches: 9. Germline CDR1 SNHLY, CDR2 FYNNEI. The CDR3 coding sequence is TGTGCCAGCAGCCGCAACCTGGGACAGGGCACTGAAGCTTTCTTT. Translated, it gives CASSRNLGQGTEAFF.

This chain uses TRBV19 with TRBJ2-3; TRBD1 agrees at 8 bases. The V and J ends lost 7 bases and 0 bases, in that order; junction bases with no gene match: 9. Germline V lookup: CDR1 LNHDA, CDR2 SQIVND (reference sequence). The CDR3 sequence is 16 residues long. As DNA, the CDR3 is TGTGCCAGTACCCCGGGCCGGGACAGGAGCACAGATACGCAGTATTTT. It encodes CASTPGRDRSTDTQYF.

This rearrangement joins TRBV7-8 to TRBJ2-1; D is perhaps TRBD2 (5 bases). Trimming took off 5 bases at V and 2 bases at J, with 13 bases between the two ends. Germline CDR1 SGHVS, CDR2 FQNEAQ. CDR3 size: 15 residues. CDR3 sequence: CASSEEVSTYNEQFF. The CDR3 DNA sequence: TGTGCCAGCAGCGAGGAGGTCTCTACCTACAATGAGCAGTTCTTC. The whole variable domain, remainder taken from reference TRBV7-8 and TRBJ2-1, is GAGVSQSPRYKVAKRGQDVALRCDPISGHVSLFWYQQALGQGPEFLTYFQNEAQLDKSGLPSDRFFAERPEGSVSTLKIQRTQQEDSAVYLCASSEEVSTYNEQFFGPGTRLTVL.

V gene TRBV19 combines with J gene TRBJ2-3; possibly TRBD1 for D (5 bases). Germline-derived CDR1 and CDR2 are LNHDA and SQIVND (reference sequence). The CDR3 totals 16 residues. Between the trimmed V and J ends, which lost 3 bases and 5 bases, there was a span of 18 bases. DNA for the CDR3: TGTGCCAGTAGTATCGACAGAATCCATGCCGGAGATACGCAGTATTTT. This gives the protein CASSIDRIHAGDTQYF.

This clone came up a few times. The chain is built from TRBV2 and TRBJ1-5, with a tentative D call TRBD1 (5 bases). The CDR3 is 14 residues long. Germline-derived CDR1 and CDR2 are SNHLY and FYNNEI. The V gene lost 1 base and the J gene lost 6 bases, with 10 bases spanning the gap. Here the CDR3 DNA reads TGTGCCAGCAGTGAAGAGGGGTGGGGTCAGCCCCAGCATTTT. Its protein is CASSEEGWGQPQHF.

This clone has a handful of counts. The rearrangement links TRBV19 to TRBJ1-2; TRBD1 aligns across 7 bases. V lost 8 bases, J lost 8 bases, and 8 bases stayed unmatched. The germline CDR1 and CDR2 sequences are LNHDA and SQIVND (reference sequence). The length of the CDR3 is 12 residues. The CDR3 region has the DNA TGTGCCAGTCGACAGGGCGCCGCGGGCTACACCTTC. This sequence encodes CASRQGAAGYTF. The whole variable domain, remainder taken from reference TRBV19 and TRBJ1-2, is DGGITQSPKYLFRKEGQNVTLSCEQNLNHDAMYWYRQDPGQGLRLIYYSQIVNDFQKGDIAEGYSVSREKKESFPLTVTSAQKNPTAFYLCASRQGAAGYTFGSGTRLTVV.

The chain employs TRBV5-1 and TRBJ1-2, with 7 nucleotides matching TRBD1. This CDR3 is built from 15 residues. The V segment lost 7 bases and the J segment 4 bases; nucleotides outside the gene matches: 13. Germline V lookup: CDR1 SGHRS, CDR2 YFSETQ. CDR3 DNA sequence: TGCGCCAGCGAGAGGGACAGACCCCCTTTCTATGGCTACACCTTC. Translating it yields CASERDRPPFYGYTF.

The V and J genes are TRBV2 and TRBJ1-1, with 8 bases lining up with TRBD1. CDR1 is SNHLY and CDR2 is FYNNEI in the germline V gene. The V and J ends lost 7 bases and 4 bases, in that order; junction bases with no gene match: 14. The CDR3 consists of 16 residues. DNA for the CDR3: TGTGCCAGCACCGATAGAATGACAGGGGTAGGCACTGAAGCTTTCTTT. Encoded protein: CASTDRMTGVGTEAFF.

The chain joins TRBV5-1 to TRBJ2-1, with TRBD2 matching over 10 bases. Germline CDR1 SGHRS, CDR2 YFSETQ. The junction had 7 bases not matched to a gene; V was cut back by 4 bases and J by 0 bases. The CDR3 is 17 amino acids. In nucleotides, the CDR3 is TGCGCCAGCAGCCCGTCTAGCGGGAGTCCCTCCTACAATGAGCAGTTCTTC. Its protein product is CASSPSSGSPSYNEQFF.

This clone was picked up one time. CDR3 in amino acids: CASSLTSVDTQYF. The CDR3 region has the DNA TGTGCCAGCAGCTTGACTAGCGTAGATACGCAGTATTTT. The V call is TRBV13, the J call TRBJ2-3, with TRBD2 matching over 8 bases. From germline, CDR1 is PRHDT and CDR2 FYEKMQ (reference sequence). J lost 5 bases, V lost 3 bases, and 1 base had no gene match. The CDR3 is made up of 13 amino acids. The full variable domain, rest sourced from reference TRBV13 and TRBJ2-3, is AAGVIQSPRHLIKEKRETATLKCYPIPRHDTVYWYQQGPGQDPQFLISFYEKMQSDKGSIPDRFSAQQFSDYHSELNMSSLELGDSALYFCASSLTSVDTQYFGPGTRLTVL.

J is TRBJ1-2 and V is TRBV28; 8 bases map to TRBD1. CDR1 is MDHEN, CDR2 SYDVKM, per germline. J gave up 2 bases and V 6 bases, and 5 bases lay outside the gene matches. The CDR3 has 14 residues. The CDR3 loop reads CASSGQGNNYGYTF. CDR3 in DNA: TGTGCCAGCAGCGGACAGGGCAACAACTATGGCTACACCTTC.

This rearrangement joins TRBV6-1 to TRBJ2-7; perhaps TRBD2 as D (5 bases). Trimming cost V 0 bases and J 0 bases, with 6 bases left between them. CDR3 length: 14 amino acids. Germline CDR1 is MNHNS and CDR2 is SASEGT. CDR3 DNA sequence: TGTGCCAGCAGTGAAGCGGGGAGCTCCTACGAGCAGTACTTC. Translation gives CASSEAGSSYEQYF.

The rearrangement links TRBV11-3 to TRBJ2-1, with 10 bases lining up with TRBD2. Germline V gives CDR1 SGHNT, CDR2 YENEEA. V was pared by 1 base and J by 2 bases, with 8 bases of the junction left unmatched. The CDR3 contains 18 residues. The chain's CDR3 is CASSLALSSGGPYNEQFF. The CDR3 DNA reads TGTGCCAGCAGCTTAGCTCTTTCTAGCGGGGGTCCCTACAATGAGCAGTTCTTC.

In this sample, this clone turned up a few times. V and J are TRBV5-1 and TRBJ2-7, with a possible D match to TRBD1 (6 bases). Trimming stripped 1 base from V and 4 bases from J, with 12 bases between. The CDR3 covers 14 residues. The germline V gene has CDR1 SGHRS and CDR2 YFSETQ. The CDR3, as DNA: TGCGCCAGCAGCTTGTACGGCCAGGGGTACGAGCAGTACTTC. Protein: CASSLYGQGYEQYF.

The chain carries TRBV28 and TRBJ2-7; 7 positions match TRBD2. V lost 7 bases to trimming and J lost 6 bases; unmatched junction nucleotides: 18. The V gene's germline CDR1 is MDHEN and CDR2 SYDVKM. CDR3 size: 16 residues. DNA of the CDR3: TGTGCCAGCAACATCCGGGCTTGGGGGGGAAACGGCGAGCAGTACTTC. Its translation is CASNIRAWGGNGEQYF.

This clone was observed a single time. This chain uses TRBV7-9 with TRBJ2-7; tentative D call: TRBD2 (5 bases). The CDR3 sequence is 14 residues long. Germline CDR1 is SEHNR and CDR2 is FQNEAQ (reference sequence). Trimming pared 3 bases from V and 0 bases from J, leaving 9 bases between. The CDR3 here is CASSLGGLSYEQYF. Here the CDR3 DNA reads TGTGCCAGCAGCTTGGGTGGACTCTCCTACGAGCAGTACTTC.

The chain employs TRBV27 and TRBJ2-6; D perhaps matches TRBD2 (5 bases). The CDR3 runs 15 residues. Per the germline V gene, CDR1 is MNHEY and CDR2 is SMNVEV (reference sequence). The V end was cut by 5 bases, the J end by 2 bases, with 10 bases between. CDR3 sequence (DNA): TGTGCCAGCAGTCCCCGGGGAGCTGGGGCCAACGTCCTGACTTTC. Encoded protein: CASSPRGAGANVLTF.

This clone was picked up one time. V is TRBV30 and J is TRBJ1-1; no reliable D call. The CDR3 contains 13 residues. V was trimmed by 8 bases and J by 0 bases, leaving 13 bases between them. The germline V gene encodes CDR1 GTSNPN and CDR2 SVGIG (reference sequence). CDR3: CARSPSVNTEAFF. The CDR3 nucleotides are TGTGCCCGATCCCCCTCAGTGAACACTGAAGCTTTCTTT.

CDR3 amino acids: CASSVTYYEQYF. In DNA, the CDR3 is TGTGCCAGCAGCGTAACCTACTACGAGCAGTACTTC. This chain links TRBV7-9 with TRBJ2-7; D unresolved. Trimming pared 5 bases from V and 3 bases from J, leaving 8 bases between. The CDR3 sequence is 12 residues long. Per the germline V gene, CDR1 is SEHNR and CDR2 is FQNEAQ (reference sequence). Full variable domain (remainder filled in from reference TRBV7-9 and TRBJ2-7): DTGVSQNPRHKITKRGQNVTFRCDPISEHNRLYWYRQTLGQGPEFLTYFQNEAQLEKSRLLSDRFSAERPKGSFSTLEIQRTEQGDSAMYLCASSVTYYEQYFGPGTRLTVT.

This chain connects TRBV19 to TRBJ2-1, with TRBD1 identical over 10 bases. Germline loops: CDR1 LNHDA, CDR2 SQIVND (reference sequence). The V and J ends lost 5 bases and 2 bases, in that order; junction bases with no gene match: 0. The CDR3 is made up of 14 amino acids. The CDR3 sequence is CASSGQGAYNEQFF. CDR3 coding DNA: TGTGCCAGTAGTGGACAGGGGGCCTACAATGAGCAGTTCTTC.

The gene calls are TRBV5-1 and TRBJ1-3; 11 bases line up with TRBD1. Germline CDR1 and CDR2: SGHRS and YFSETQ. V was clipped by 0 bases and J by 4 bases; unmatched bases: 3. This CDR3 contains 16 residues. The CDR3 is CASSLEGQGGGNTIYF. CDR3 nucleotides: TGCGCCAGCAGCTTGGAGGGACAGGGGGGAGGAAACACCATATATTTT.

This chain uses TRBV27 with TRBJ1-5, with D maybe TRBD1 (6 bases). V was shortened by 4 bases and J by 5 bases, with 12 bases between the two germline ends. Germline assignment: CDR1 MNHEY and CDR2 SMNVEV (reference sequence). The CDR3 length is 14 residues. DNA for the CDR3: TGTGCCAGCAGTTCACAGGGAACTTATCAGCCCCAGCATTTT. It yields the protein CASSSQGTYQPQHF.

The chain is built from TRBV11-2 and TRBJ2-7; TRBD1 matches 8 bases. CDR3 length equals 15 residues. With 5 bases clipped from V and 4 bases from J, the junction kept 10 bases outside the gene matches. Germline assignment: CDR1 SGHAT and CDR2 FQNNGV. CDR3 sequence (DNA): TGTGCCAGCAGCGGCAGGGGGCACAACTTTTACGAGCAGTACTTC. As protein: CASSGRGHNFYEQYF.

The rearrangement links TRBV27 to TRBJ2-7; 11 bases are shared with TRBD1. CDR1 is MNHEY and CDR2 is SMNVEV in the germline V gene (reference sequence). V was clipped by 3 bases and J by 0 bases; unmatched bases: 4. CDR3 length: 16 residues. For the CDR3, the DNA is TGTGCCAGCAGTTTGACAGGGACAGGGGGCTCCTACGAGCAGTACTTC. Encoded protein: CASSLTGTGGSYEQYF.

This chain uses TRBV6-1 with TRBJ1-5; D is unresolved. The germline V and J ends were trimmed by 3 bases and 4 bases, with 13 bases remaining between them. The CDR3 contains 15 residues. Germline loops: CDR1 MNHNS, CDR2 SASEGT. CDR3 DNA: TGTGCCAGCAGTGATTGGTCAGGCGAAAATCAGCCCCAGCATTTT. Translating it yields CASSDWSGENQPQHF.

The gene calls are TRBV7-9 and TRBJ2-3, with 8 bases that match TRBD1. CDR1 is SEHNR, CDR2 FQNEAQ, per germline (reference sequence). Losses at the gene ends were 4 bases for V and 14 bases for J; bases not matched to a gene: 8. The CDR3 is 12 residues long. The CDR3 DNA sequence: TGTGCCAGCAGCTCCCAGGGACAGGTAGTGTATTTT. Translation: CASSSQGQVVYF. Full variable domain (remainder filled in from reference TRBV7-9 and TRBJ2-3): DTGVSQNPRHKITKRGQNVTFRCDPISEHNRLYWYRQTLGQGPEFLTYFQNEAQLEKSRLLSDRFSAERPKGSFSTLEIQRTEQGDSAMYLCASSSQGQVVYFGPGTRLTVL.

This rearrangement joins TRBV11-2 to TRBJ1-2; 8 bases map to TRBD1. In germline, CDR1 is SGHAT, CDR2 FQNNGV. V lost 0 bases, J lost 4 bases, and 7 bases stayed unmatched. CDR3 length: 16 amino acids. The CDR3 DNA follows: TGTGCCAGCAGCTTAGAGGTCAGGGGGCAAACCTATGGCTACACCTTC. This encodes CASSLEVRGQTYGYTF.